Included here is one T cell receptor beta chain sequence, with context. In this sample, this clonotype turned up a few times. Its antigen is unknown. Base quality data are lacking; no much larger clone is found one base away. The sample is drawn from a study of T-cell reconstitution after alpha-beta-depleted transplantation in children (dated by TCRdb to the mid-2010s). At the level of the whole study: The study quantitatively tracked T-cell immune reconstitution after TCRalphabeta/CD19-depleted allogeneic hematopoietic cell transplantation in children using TCR repertoire profiling. General conclusions and limits of the study: Apparently early alphabetaT-cell count recovery about two months after transplant reportedly relied on only several hundred rapidly expanded clones derived from non-depleted graft cells. The frequencies of hyperexpanded clones fell over the following months, and after one year, T-cell counts and TCRbeta diversity were mostly attributed to newly produced T cells. In some patients, the high TCRbeta diversity seen at day 60 was put down to recipient T cells and intrathymic progenitors that had survived conditioning.

Libraries came from PCR. These reads were obtained on an Illumina HiSeq 2500. Molecular barcoding was employed in the preparation of TCR libraries, with unique molecular identifiers being used to normalize TCRbeta repertoire quantification. TCRdb applied fastp at Q25 and MiXCR to the public reads, then kept only in-frame beta chains. Records with the same CDR3 protein are collapsed into one entry carrying the most frequent genes and DNA. This sample has about 440,000 distinct CDR3 sequences in its table, and roughly two fifths of those were observed once. The ten largest clones capture under 30% of the sample. This sample's treatment or condition label indicates: allogeneic hematopoietic cell transplantation with graft depleted of TCRalphabeta T cells and CD19 B cells. The children who served as transplant recipients had been given grafts of TCRalphabeta/CD19-depleted allogeneic hematopoietic cells.

From the cysteine up to the phenylalanine, the CDR3 has a length of 16 residues. The CDR3 DNA has 48 bases and is translated from base 1. Trimming at the junction amounts to 2 bases on V and 0 bases on J, and the germline ends lie 12 bases apart. The CDR1 and CDR2 encoded by the germline V gene are MNHEY and SVGAGI. The chain couples TRBV6-5 to TRBJ2-3, with the D call perhaps TRBD1 or TRBD2, each one matching 6 bases. The sample in question was PBMCs, obtained before TCRalphabeta/CD19-depleted stem cell transplant. The TCR sequence derives from a girl aged 2-15 years with aplastic anemia, due to receive a stem cell transplant. The sequence in DNA is TGTGCCAGCAGTTACGAGGGGGGCGGGAGCACAGATACGCAGTATTTT. This sequence encodes CASSYEGGGSTDTQYF.